The 19 T cell receptor beta chains in this list originate from one sample, sequenced in a study of cytomegalovirus exposure and HLA in healthy donors. Clones were sequenced by immunoSEQ multiplex PCR, and TCRdb holds only the in-frame ones, with some missing. This sample has a few hundred thousand clones, with roughly 85% found just once. The sample comprised PBMCs. Receptors were obtained from a young woman in good health and CMV-seronegative.

DNA of the CDR3: TGTGCCAGCAGTGAGTCTGGCCCAGAGACCCAGTACTTC. Translated: CASSESGPETQYF. The V and J genes are TRBV25-1 and TRBJ2-5; D ambiguous. The CDR3 is 13 amino acids. CDR1 is MGHDK and CDR2 is SYGVNS in the germline V gene. Trimming removed 3 bases from V and 4 bases from J, with 9 bases in between.

The chain links TRBV29-1 to TRBJ2-1; tentatively, D is TRBD1 (6 bases). The germline gives CDR1 SQVTM, CDR2 ANQGSEA. The CDR3 contains 15 residues. V was clipped by 4 bases and J by 8 bases, with 21 bases between them. CDR3 bases: TGCAGCGTTGGGTTTTGGTTCGGGACACTCGATGAGCAGTTCTTC. It specifies CSVGFWFGTLDEQFF.

The chain couples TRBV6-6 to TRBJ2-5; TRBD1 aligns across 7 bases. CDR1 and CDR2 from the germline V gene are MNHNY and SVGAGI (reference sequence). The junction had 3 bases not matched to a gene; V was cut back by 5 bases and J by 9 bases. The CDR3 extends over 11 amino acids. The DNA of the CDR3 is TGTGCCAGCAGTACCACAGGGGCCCAGTACTTC. The encoded protein is CASSTTGAQYF.

The genes are TRBV25-1 and TRBJ2-2; D unresolved. The germline V and J ends were trimmed by 6 bases and 6 bases, with 8 bases remaining between them. Germline V gives CDR1 MGHDK, CDR2 SYGVNS. The CDR3 runs to 12 residues. CDR3 DNA sequence: TGTGCCAGCAGGGAAAGCCCCGGGGAGCTGTTTTTT. Residues: CASRESPGELFF.

This chain links TRBV4-1 with TRBJ1-2; TRBD1 agrees at 9 bases. The CDR3 contains 16 residues. Germline CDR1 reads MGHRA; CDR2 reads YSYEKL. With 3 bases clipped from V and 5 bases from J, the junction kept 10 bases outside the gene matches. CDR3 sequence reads: CASSQEPGTGTYGYTF. In DNA, the CDR3 is TGCGCCAGCAGCCAGGAACCAGGGACAGGGACATATGGCTACACCTTC.

The chain combines TRBV6-5 with TRBJ2-7, with TRBD2 matching 8 bases. Per germline, CDR1 MNHEY and CDR2 SVGAGI. V lost 3 bases to trimming and J lost 6 bases; unmatched junction nucleotides: 7. This CDR3 comprises 14 residues. CDR3 coding DNA: TGTGCCAGCAGTTATTCAGCGGGAGACGCCGAGCAGTACTTC. The encoded protein is CASSYSAGDAEQYF.

The chain has TRBV27 and TRBJ2-5, with TRBD1 identical over 7 bases. CDR1 is MNHEY, CDR2 SMNVEV, per germline (reference sequence). The CDR3 runs 13 residues. J lost 2 bases, V lost 5 bases, and 2 bases had no gene match. CDR3 loop: CASSMGQQETQYF. The CDR3 DNA reads TGTGCCAGCAGTATGGGACAGCAAGAGACCCAGTACTTC.

The rearrangement uses TRBV5-1 and TRBJ2-5, with 11 bases matching TRBD2. The CDR3 runs 15 residues. Trimming at V came to 3 bases and at J to 5 bases, leaving 6 bases not matched to a gene. CDR1 SGHRS and CDR2 YFSETQ come from the germline V gene. CDR3 protein: CASSWNSGRGETQYF. CDR3 nucleotides: TGCGCCAGCAGCTGGAATAGCGGGAGGGGTGAGACCCAGTACTTC.

J is TRBJ2-1 and V is TRBV29-1; D may be TRBD1 (5 bases). V was pared by 0 bases and J by 0 bases, with 12 bases between. The CDR3 extends over 16 amino acids. Looked up from germline, CDR1 is SQVTM and CDR2 is ANQGSEA. For the CDR3, the DNA is TGCAGCGTTGAAGATGGGGCGCGTAGCTCCTACAATGAGCAGTTCTTC. Translated, it gives CSVEDGARSSYNEQFF.

This clone has just one count. The sample carries other DNA sequences with the same CDR3. The chain carries TRBV18 and TRBJ2-5; D not certain. This CDR3 spans 12 amino acids. Per the germline V gene, CDR1 is KGHSH and CDR2 is LQKENI. Trimming left V 3 bases short and J 2 bases short, with 4 bases between. CDR3 loop: CASSPSQETQYF. The DNA of the CDR3 is TGTGCCAGCTCACCTTCGCAAGAGACCCAGTACTTC.

The chain carries TRBV5-1 and TRBJ2-5; 11 nucleotides line up with TRBD2. This CDR3 comprises 15 residues. The ends lost 1 base at V and 4 bases at J; junction bases unmatched: 3. In germline, CDR1 is SGHRS, CDR2 YFSETQ. This CDR3 is CASSLTSGSPETQYF. The CDR3 DNA sequence: TGCGCCAGCAGCTTGACTAGCGGGAGCCCAGAGACCCAGTACTTC.

The chain recombines TRBV9 with TRBJ2-5; D unclear. The V gene's germline CDR1 is SGDLS and CDR2 YYNGEE. CDR3 length: 14 residues. V gave up 0 bases and J gave up 4 bases, with 10 bases separating them. CDR3 amino acids: CASSVASPGETQYF. CDR3 nucleotide sequence: TGTGCCAGCAGCGTAGCTTCTCCCGGAGAGACCCAGTACTTC.

The chain employs TRBV28 and TRBJ2-2, with 8 bases that match TRBD1. This CDR3 is 17 amino acids long. CDR1 is MDHEN and CDR2 is SYDVKM in the germline V gene. V trimming: 5 bases; J trimming: 7 bases; junction bases outside the gene matches: 15. The CDR3 DNA reads TGTGCCAGCAGTCTAGGGGCCGGAACAGGGGGAGTCGGGGAGCTGTTTTTT. This sequence encodes CASSLGAGTGGVGELFF.

The chain has TRBV5-6 and TRBJ2-7; TRBD1 aligns across 7 bases. Unmatched junction bases numbered 5, after V lost 5 bases and J lost 0 bases. Per the germline V gene, CDR1 is SGHDT and CDR2 is YYEEEE. There are 14 residues in the CDR3. The CDR3 protein is CASRTQGTSYEQYF. CDR3 DNA: TGTGCCAGCAGGACACAGGGGACCTCCTACGAGCAGTACTTC.

The V gene is TRBV2, the J gene TRBJ2-2, with TRBD2 identical over 7 bases. CDR1 is SNHLY and CDR2 is FYNNEI in the germline V gene. Unmatched junction bases numbered 10, after V lost 5 bases and J lost 1 base. The CDR3 length is 17 residues. CDR3 loop: CASSSNSGFENTGELFF. CDR3 nucleotides: TGTGCCAGCAGTTCAAATAGCGGGTTTGAGAACACCGGGGAGCTGTTTTTT.

This chain connects TRBV9 to TRBJ2-5, with D maybe TRBD1 (6 bases). V shed 1 base and J shed 5 bases, with 9 bases lying between them. CDR1 SGDLS and CDR2 YYNGEE come from the germline V gene. This CDR3 region has 13 residues. DNA for the CDR3: TGTGCCAGCAGCGTACAGGGGTTGGAGACCCAGTACTTC. This codes for CASSVQGLETQYF. Together with reference TRBV9 and TRBJ2-5, the CDR3 gives the full variable domain: DSGVTQTPKHLITATGQRVTLRCSPRSGDLSVYWYQQSLDQGLQFLIQYYNGEERAKGNILERFSAQQFPDLHSELNLSSLELGDSALYFCASSVQGLETQYFGPGTRLLVL.

The chain's CDR3 is CASSLAGTGANVLTF. In DNA, the CDR3 is TGTGCCAGCAGCTTGGCAGGGACTGGGGCCAACGTCCTGACTTTC. The chain has TRBV5-4 and TRBJ2-6; D perhaps matches TRBD1 (5 bases). The CDR3 sequence is 15 residues long. CDR1 is SGHNT and CDR2 is YYREEE in the germline V gene (reference sequence). Trimming cost V 0 bases and J 2 bases, with 6 bases left between them.

This chain uses TRBV2 with TRBJ1-5; D possibly corresponds to TRBD1 (5 bases). This CDR3 comprises 16 residues. V was clipped by 6 bases and J by 0 bases, with 15 bases between them. Germline V gene lookup returns CDR1 SNHLY and CDR2 FYNNEI. This CDR3 reads CASSPDSPYSNQPQHF. CDR3 nucleotides: TGTGCCAGCAGCCCCGACAGTCCTTATAGCAATCAGCCCCAGCATTTT.

Of note for this clone: The junction departs from germline at one end; a sequencing error may be responsible. This chain links TRBV7-9 with TRBJ2-7; D perhaps matches TRBD1 (5 bases). Germline CDR1 and CDR2: SEHNR and FQNEAQ (reference sequence). This CDR3 region has 15 residues. The CDR3 DNA sequence: TGCGCCAGCAGCCAAGATAGTTCAGGGAACTACGAGCAGTACTTC. It encodes CASSQDSSGNYEQYF.